The entry below gives a single T cell receptor beta chain sequence along with its context. Other DNA sequences in the sample encode the same CDR3. These data are taken from a study of shared clonotypes between healthy human individuals. Measured with immunoSEQ multiplex PCR; TCRdb has only the in-frame clones, and not every one. The sample lists 2.5 million or so clones; around nine tenths were seen once. The CDR3 has 12 residues. Trimming left V 0 bases short and J 6 bases short, with 4 bases between. Germline assignment: CDR1 LGHNA and CDR2 YNFKEQ. This receptor was obtained from a man younger than 35 in good health. The V gene is TRBV4-2, the J gene TRBJ2-3; D call uncertain. Sequencing was done on a sample of naive CD4+ T cells sorted from blood. Noted subset: CD45RA+ positively selected. The DNA for the CDR3 is TGTGCCAGCAGCCAAGAAACGGATACGCAGTATTTT. Translation gives CASSQETDTQYF.